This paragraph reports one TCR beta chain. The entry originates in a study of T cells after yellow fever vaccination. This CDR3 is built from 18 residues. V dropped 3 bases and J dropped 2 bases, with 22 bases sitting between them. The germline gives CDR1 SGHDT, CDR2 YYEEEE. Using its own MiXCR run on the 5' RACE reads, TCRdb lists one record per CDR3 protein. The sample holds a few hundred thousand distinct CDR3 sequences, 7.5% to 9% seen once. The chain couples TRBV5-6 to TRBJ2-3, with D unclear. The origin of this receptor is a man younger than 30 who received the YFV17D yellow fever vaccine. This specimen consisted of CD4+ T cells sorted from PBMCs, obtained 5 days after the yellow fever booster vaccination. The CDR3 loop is CASSSTLKMGSLTDTQYF. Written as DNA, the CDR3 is TGTGCCAGCAGCTCTACACTAAAGATGGGTTCCCTCACAGATACGCAGTATTTT.